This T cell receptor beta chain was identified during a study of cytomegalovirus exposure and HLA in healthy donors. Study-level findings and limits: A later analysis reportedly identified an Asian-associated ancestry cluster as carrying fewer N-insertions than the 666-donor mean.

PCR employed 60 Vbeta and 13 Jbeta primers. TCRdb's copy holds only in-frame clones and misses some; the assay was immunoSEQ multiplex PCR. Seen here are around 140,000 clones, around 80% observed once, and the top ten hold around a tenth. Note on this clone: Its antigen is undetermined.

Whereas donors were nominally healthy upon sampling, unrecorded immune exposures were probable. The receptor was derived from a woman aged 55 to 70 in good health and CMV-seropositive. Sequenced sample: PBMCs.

The chain's CDR3 is CASTTPSEQYF. The CDR3 nucleotides read TGTGCCAGCACCACTCCATCCGAGCAGTACTTC. The chain couples TRBV28 to TRBJ2-7; no definite D call. With 7 bases removed from V and 6 bases from J, the gap between germline ends came to 10 bases. This CDR3 spans 11 amino acids. CDR1 is MDHEN and CDR2 is SYDVKM in the germline V gene.